The source of this TCR beta chain is a study of human T cells and chemical hapten exposure. Notes on this clonotype: Its antigen is not identified.

MiXCR was run by TCRdb on the RACE reads, yielding one entry per CDR3 protein. The table lists around 100,000 distinct CDR3 sequences, about 10% of them singletons. Sample time point: patch test 1, 2 weeks after DPC sensitization. Indicated treatment: therapeutic diphenylcyclopropenone sensitization with weekly scalp DPC. The germline V gene has CDR1 SEHNR and CDR2 FQNEAQ (reference sequence). This CDR3 is built from 17 residues. V lost 4 bases, J lost 4 bases, and 8 bases stayed unmatched. Regarding the study as a whole: The count of PT1 expanded TCRs correlated positively with patch test score.

V gene TRBV7-9 combines with J gene TRBJ2-1; 12 nucleotides agree with TRBD2. This material consisted of whole blood, taken in connection with sensitization to the hapten diphenylcyclopropenone (DPC). This receptor was identified in a middle-aged woman with alopecia areata. Some clones in this sample may be carry-over from other donors' samples. The CDR3 DNA reads TGTGCCAGCAGCTCCTCGACTAGCGGGGGTTCGTACAATGAGCAGTTCTTC. Translation: CASSSSTSGGSYNEQFF.